These 14 T cell receptor beta chains came from one sample sequenced in a study of blood T cells in healthy people across ages. Through a sample-barcoded 5' primer and a J-beta primer mix, a second PCR was run for roughly 6 to 12 cycles. TCRdb independently ran MiXCR on the 5' RACE reads; one entry per CDR3 protein. The table has some 690,000 distinct CDR3 sequences, 20% to 25% seen once. Sequencing was done on a sample of blood. These receptors were collected from a man between 65 and 85 years old in good health.

This chain connects TRBV28 to TRBJ2-7, with D possibly TRBD1 on 7 matching bases. Germline lookup yields CDR1 MDHEN and CDR2 SYDVKM. The V end was cut by 6 bases, the J end by 11 bases, with 17 bases between. This CDR3 spans 12 amino acids. The CDR3 here is CASSERRDSEYF. The CDR3 region has the DNA TGTGCCAGCAGCGAGAGGCGGGACAGTGAGTACTTC.

The chain recombines TRBV6-5 with TRBJ2-5, with a weak D call TRBD1 (6 bases). CDR1 and CDR2 (germline): MNHEY, SVGAGI. V lost 4 bases and J 6 bases, leaving 18 bases between the germline ends. The CDR3 has 15 amino acids. This CDR3 reads CASSSPLVRGKTQYF. DNA of the CDR3: TGTGCCAGCAGTTCGCCGTTAGTCAGGGGCAAGACCCAGTACTTC.

This clonotype was seen at least ten times. The chain uses TRBV7-2 and TRBJ1-1; 7 bases line up with TRBD1. From germline, CDR1 is SGHTA and CDR2 FQGNSA. Unmatched junction bases numbered 4, after V lost 5 bases and J lost 1 base. CDR3 length equals 14 residues. For the CDR3, the DNA is TGTGCCAGCAGCCGGCGGACAGGGAACACTGAAGCTTTCTTT. Its protein product is CASSRRTGNTEAFF.

The chain is built from TRBV4-1 and TRBJ2-3; a weak D match, TRBD2 (5 bases). Per germline, CDR1 MGHRA and CDR2 YSYEKL. This CDR3 is built from 12 residues. V shed 4 bases and J shed 7 bases, with 9 bases lying between them. CDR3 in DNA: TGCGCCAGCAGCCCGTCGGGGTATACGCAGTATTTT. It specifies CASSPSGYTQYF.

This sequence joins TRBV6-5 and TRBJ1-4; D call uncertain. V gave up 4 bases and J gave up 4 bases, with 10 bases separating them. Germline values: CDR1 MNHEY, CDR2 SVGAGI. The CDR3 covers 14 residues. The CDR3 spells CASSSNRLNEKLFF. The CDR3 region has the DNA TGTGCCAGCAGTTCCAACCGGCTTAATGAAAAACTGTTTTTT.

The chain uses TRBV28 and TRBJ2-5, with D possibly being TRBD1 (7 bases). Near its end, the DNA agrees better with TRBJ2-7, so the J call may be wrong. This CDR3 is built from 15 residues. CDR1 is MDHEN, CDR2 SYDVKM, per germline. CDR3: CASSGRGTESYEQYF. The CDR3 DNA reads as TGTGCCAGCAGTGGCCGCGGGACAGAGTCCTACGAGCAGTACTTC.

The chain employs TRBV10-3 and TRBJ2-2, with 10 bases aligning to TRBD2. Germline V CDR1 and CDR2: ENHRY, SYGVKD. V dropped 8 bases and J dropped 3; count of bases not matched to a gene: 9. CDR3 length: 16 residues. This CDR3 is CAIPLSSGSHTGELFF. Written as DNA, the CDR3 is TGTGCCATCCCTTTATCTAGCGGGAGTCACACCGGGGAGCTGTTTTTT.

J is TRBJ1-5 and V is TRBV12-3 or TRBV12-4, with a possible D match to TRBD1 (5 bases). Trimming shortened V by 5 bases and J by 3 bases, and 17 bases separated the two germline ends. The CDR3 covers 16 residues. The CDR3 sequence is CASSPWGGIVNQPQHF. The CDR3 DNA follows: TGTGCCAGCAGTCCCTGGGGCGGGATAGTCAATCAGCCCCAGCATTTT.

The CDR3 region is CASSQEPHLRAVEAFF. CDR3 coding DNA: TGTGCCAGCAGCCAAGAGCCTCATCTCCGGGCTGTTGAAGCTTTCTTT. The chain has TRBV3-1 and TRBJ1-1; D uncertain. The germline V gene has CDR1 LGHDT and CDR2 YNNKEL (reference sequence). The CDR3 contains 16 residues. V was trimmed by 0 bases and J by 7 bases, leaving 18 bases between them.

The CDR3 DNA reads as TGTGCCAGCAGCTGGACTAGCGGGAGATACAATGAGCAGTTCTTC. Its translation is CASSWTSGRYNEQFF. This chain uses TRBV5-6 with TRBJ2-1; 13 nucleotides line up with TRBD2. The V segment lost 3 bases and the J segment 4 bases; nucleotides outside the gene matches: 1. The CDR3 has 15 amino acids. The germline V gene encodes CDR1 SGHDT and CDR2 YYEEEE.

The sample holds a few counts of this clonotype. The chain has TRBV4-3 and TRBJ1-2; D is ambiguous. V was clipped by 0 bases and J by 2 bases, with 7 bases between them. CDR1 and CDR2 (germline): LGHNA, YSLEER. This CDR3 spans 14 amino acids. CDR3 sequence: CASSQDPVNYGYTF. CDR3 DNA: TGCGCCAGCAGCCAAGATCCCGTAAACTATGGCTACACCTTC.

The gene calls are TRBV20-1 and TRBJ1-2, with D perhaps TRBD1 (5 bases). Germline-derived CDR1 and CDR2 are DFQATT and SNEGSKA (reference sequence). V was clipped by 3 bases and J by 1 base, with 15 bases between them. CDR3 length: 15 residues. CDR3 sequence (DNA): TGCAGTGCTAGGGCCGGGACCATGAATAACTATGGCTACACCTTC. Its translation is CSARAGTMNNYGYTF.

Only a few counts were recorded for this clonotype. The rearrangement joins TRBV4-3 to TRBJ2-3, with no clear D. CDR3 length equals 17 residues. Germline assignment: CDR1 LGHNA and CDR2 YSLEER. Trimming shortened V by 3 bases and J by 4 bases, and 20 bases separated the two germline ends. CDR3: CASSHRGTGLPADTQYF. For the CDR3, the DNA is TGCGCCAGCAGCCACCGTGGCACTGGCCTCCCCGCAGATACGCAGTATTTT.

This clonotype was counted only a few times. CDR3 nucleotides: TGTGCCTGGAGTGTACCCGGCAGAGGAGAAGCTTTCTTT. It is translated as CAWSVPGRGEAFF. V usage is TRBV30 and J usage is TRBJ1-1; D is uncertain. This CDR3 contains 13 residues. V was trimmed by 0 bases and J by 8 bases, leaving 13 bases between them. CDR1 is GTSNPN, CDR2 SVGIG, per germline (reference sequence).